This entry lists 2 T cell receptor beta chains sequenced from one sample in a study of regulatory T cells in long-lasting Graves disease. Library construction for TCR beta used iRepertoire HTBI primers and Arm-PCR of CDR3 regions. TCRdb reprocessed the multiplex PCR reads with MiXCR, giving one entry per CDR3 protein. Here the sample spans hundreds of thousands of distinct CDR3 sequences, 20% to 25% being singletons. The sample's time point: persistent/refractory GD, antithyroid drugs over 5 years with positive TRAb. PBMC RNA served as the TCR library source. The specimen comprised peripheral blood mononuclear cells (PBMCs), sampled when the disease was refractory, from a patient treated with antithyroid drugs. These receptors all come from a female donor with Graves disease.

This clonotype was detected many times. The DNA of the CDR3 is TGTGCCAGCAGCTTAGGGAGAGGACCCACAGAGACCCAGTACTTC. It yields the protein CASSLGRGPTETQYF. The V call is TRBV7-8, the J call TRBJ2-5; D not certain. The germline V gene has CDR1 SGHVS and CDR2 FQNEAQ. V was cut by 1 base and J by 4 bases, with 13 bases left in between. This CDR3 is built from 15 residues. The full variable domain, its missing parts supplied by reference TRBV7-8 and TRBJ2-5, is GAGVSQSPRYKVAKRGQDVALRCDPISGHVSLFWYQQALGQGPEFLTYFQNEAQLDKSGLPSDRFFAERPEGSVSTLKIQRTQQEDSAVYLCASSLGRGPTETQYFGPGTRLLVL.

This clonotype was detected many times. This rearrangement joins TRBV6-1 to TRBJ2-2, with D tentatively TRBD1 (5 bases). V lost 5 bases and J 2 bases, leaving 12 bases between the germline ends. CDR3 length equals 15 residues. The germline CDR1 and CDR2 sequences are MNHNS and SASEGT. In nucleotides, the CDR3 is TGTGCCAGCAGTAACAGACAGTTTAACACCGGGGAGCTGTTTTTT. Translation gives CASSNRQFNTGELFF.